This entry lists 19 T cell receptor beta chains sequenced from one sample in a study of T cells in localized non-small cell lung cancer. Some clones are missing from TCRdb's copy, which holds only in-frame ones; the method was immunoSEQ multiplex PCR. Among some 14,000 clones listed, 84% were seen once. The sample consisted of peripheral blood, taken before any cancer treatment. These receptors all come from a female donor of 60 years or more with stage I squamous cell lung carcinoma.

This clone was counted between two and nine times. The chain has TRBV14 and TRBJ1-1; D is undetermined. The CDR3 sequence is 13 residues long. Trimming took 5 bases from V and 1 from J, leaving 8 bases between them. Germline V gene data show CDR1 as SGHDN and CDR2 as FVKESK. CDR3 protein: CASSAEGNTEAFF. The DNA of the CDR3 is TGTGCCAGCAGCGCTGAGGGGAACACTGAAGCTTTCTTT.

The chain recombines TRBV29-1 with TRBJ2-7; a possible D gene is TRBD1 (6 bases). CDR1 is SQVTM and CDR2 is ANQGSEA in the germline V gene. The CDR3 sequence is 12 residues long. Trimming took off 3 bases at V and 5 bases at J, with 11 bases between the two ends. The CDR3 DNA follows: TGCAGCGTTGACTGGGGGCGGGACGAGCAGTACTTC. The encoded protein is CSVDWGRDEQYF.

On this clone itself: At one end, the junction sequence differs from germline, possibly due to a read error. The chain links TRBV9 to TRBJ1-3, with 9 bases lining up with TRBD1. The CDR3 contains 13 residues. Germline CDR1 is SGDLS and CDR2 is YYNGEE. The CDR3 region is CASSVGDSQGADF. CDR3 DNA sequence: TGTGCCAGCAGCGTAGGAGATTCACAGGGGGCGGATTTT.

V and J are TRBV2 and TRBJ1-5, with D maybe TRBD1 (6 bases). V dropped 3 bases and J dropped 6 bases, with 12 bases sitting between them. Germline-derived CDR1 and CDR2 are SNHLY and FYNNEI. CDR3 size: 14 residues. The CDR3 here is CASSDIGGLQPQHF. The CDR3 nucleotides are TGTGCCAGCAGTGATATTGGGGGGCTTCAGCCCCAGCATTTT.

This chain links TRBV7-9 with TRBJ1-4, with TRBD1 as a possible D gene (6 bases). The ends were cut back, 5 bases at V and 6 bases at J, with 16 bases in the middle. There are 15 residues in the CDR3. Germline CDR1 is SEHNR and CDR2 is FQNEAQ (reference sequence). CDR3: CASSPTGRRDEKLFF. The CDR3 bases are TGTGCCAGCAGCCCAACAGGGAGGCGAGATGAAAAACTGTTTTTT.

This chain joins TRBV18 and TRBJ1-1, with D unresolved. The germline CDR1 and CDR2 sequences are KGHSH and LQKENI. The length of the CDR3 is 15 residues. The ends were cut back, 6 bases at V and 5 bases at J, with 19 bases in the middle. The CDR3: CASSLNGKGGTEAFF. CDR3 in DNA: TGTGCCAGCTCCCTCAACGGGAAGGGAGGAACTGAAGCTTTCTTT.

The chain has TRBV6-1 and TRBJ2-7, with D hard to call. Germline V gene sequence: CDR1 MNHNS, CDR2 SASEGT. V was cut by 1 base and J by 7 bases, with 8 bases left in between. The CDR3 is 12 amino acids. The chain's CDR3 is CASSEVRWEQYF. CDR3 DNA: TGTGCCAGCAGTGAAGTCAGGTGGGAGCAGTACTTC.

The V gene is TRBV6-1, the J gene TRBJ1-2, with TRBD1 as a possible D gene (5 bases). Trimming shortened V by 0 bases and J by 3 bases, and 17 bases separated the two germline ends. CDR1 is MNHNS, CDR2 SASEGT, per germline. The length of the CDR3 is 17 residues. The CDR3: CASSEAGRGAGDYGYTF. CDR3 DNA: TGTGCCAGCAGTGAAGCCGGTCGTGGGGCAGGAGACTATGGCTACACCTTC.

The rearrangement uses TRBV2 and TRBJ1-5, with 7 bases fitting TRBD1. Germline V gene data show CDR1 as SNHLY and CDR2 as FYNNEI. This CDR3 spans 15 amino acids. The junction had 8 bases not matched to a gene; V was cut back by 5 bases and J by 4 bases. CDR3 protein: CASSFRQGKNQPQHF. Written as DNA, the CDR3 is TGTGCCAGCAGTTTTCGACAGGGCAAAAATCAGCCCCAGCATTTT.

V gene TRBV7-6 combines with J gene TRBJ2-1; D gene ambiguous. Germline values: CDR1 SGHVS, CDR2 FNYEAQ. The CDR3 loop spans 16 amino acids. V was pared by 1 base and J by 0 bases, with 10 bases between. CDR3 sequence reads: CASSLVIPSSYNEQFF. The CDR3 nucleotides are TGTGCCAGCAGCTTAGTAATCCCTAGCTCCTACAATGAGCAGTTCTTC.

In this sample, this clone turned up once. The CDR3, as DNA: TGTGCCAGCAGCCCCGGACAGGGTTCGCACGAGCAGTACTTC. Protein sequence: CASSPGQGSHEQYF. This chain connects TRBV7-2 to TRBJ2-7, with 8 nucleotides matching TRBD1. Trimming took 5 bases from V and 5 from J; bases not matched to a gene: 8. The germline V gene encodes CDR1 SGHTA and CDR2 FQGNSA. The CDR3 loop spans 14 amino acids. Full variable domain (remainder filled in from reference TRBV7-2 and TRBJ2-7): GAGVSQSPSNKVTEKGKDVELRCDPISGHTALYWYRQSLGQGLEFLIYFQGNSAPDKSGLPSDRFSAERTGGSVSTLTIQRTQQEDSAVYLCASSPGQGSHEQYFGPGTRLTVT.

This clone showed up just once. This chain uses TRBV10-3 with TRBJ1-6, with 9 bases aligning to TRBD1. This CDR3 has 16 amino acids. CDR1 and CDR2 (germline): ENHRY, SYGVKD. V shed 2 bases and J 9 bases; nucleotides not matched to a gene: 8. The CDR3 region is CAISEDGQGLVSPLHF. The CDR3 DNA is TGTGCCATCAGTGAGGATGGACAGGGGTTAGTTTCACCCCTCCACTTT.

As concerns this clone: Here the CDR3 omits its conserved ending phenylalanine or tryptophan, so a read error is the likely source. No DNA is shown, since the ends of the CDR3 on it are uncertain; the CDR3 is the one TCRdb lists. The rearrangement links TRBV4-3 to TRBJ1-2. The CDR3 region is 14 residues in length, termini included. The V gene's germline CDR1 is LGHNA and CDR2 YSLEER. CDR3 protein: CASSLRPGRRKTYG.

The chain carries TRBV6-5 and TRBJ1-6; D uncertain. V dropped 7 bases and J dropped 7 bases, with 5 bases sitting between them. Per germline, CDR1 MNHEY and CDR2 SVGAGI. The CDR3 has 11 amino acids. The CDR3 loop is CASTVNSPLHF. Written as DNA, the CDR3 is TGTGCCAGCACTGTAAATTCACCCCTCCACTTT.

This chain joins TRBV5-8 and TRBJ1-4, with D hard to call. V shed 2 bases and J shed 4 bases, with 6 bases lying between them. The CDR3 has 13 residues. The germline gives CDR1 SGHTS, CDR2 YDEGEE. The CDR3 loop reads CASSFDRNEKLFF. In DNA form, the CDR3 reads TGTGCCAGCAGCTTCGATCGTAATGAAAAACTGTTTTTT.

The chain couples TRBV6-6 to TRBJ2-7; TRBD2 matches 9 bases. The V gene end was trimmed by 6 bases and the J gene end by 4 bases; junction bases not matched to a gene: 10. Germline assignment: CDR1 MNHNY and CDR2 SVGAGI (reference sequence). This CDR3 is 15 amino acids long. CDR3 protein: CASRAEGTSYYEQYF. Written as DNA, the CDR3 is TGTGCCAGCAGGGCGGAGGGGACTAGCTATTACGAGCAGTACTTC.

The chain employs TRBV2 and TRBJ2-3; D is ambiguous. The CDR3 runs 14 residues. The V gene lost 5 bases and the J gene lost 0 bases, with 9 bases spanning the gap. Looked up from germline, CDR1 is SNHLY and CDR2 is FYNNEI. CDR3 nucleotide sequence: TGTGCCAGCAGTCGGGTCTCTAGCACAGATACGCAGTATTTT. Residues: CASSRVSSTDTQYF.

The CDR3 region is CASTPGGVVYGYTF. CDR3 sequence (DNA): TGTGCCAGCACCCCTGGGGGGGTAGTCTATGGCTACACCTTC. The chain has TRBV5-4 and TRBJ1-2; D may be TRBD1 (5 bases). Trimming left V 6 bases short and J 4 bases short, with 16 bases between. The germline V gene has CDR1 SGHNT and CDR2 YYREEE (reference sequence). The CDR3 is 14 residues long.

This rearrangement joins TRBV14 to TRBJ1-2; possibly TRBD1 for D (5 bases). The V end lost 2 bases, the J end lost 7 bases, and 14 bases lay between the germline ends. This CDR3 comprises 14 residues. Germline V gene data show CDR1 as SGHDN and CDR2 as FVKESK. The chain's CDR3 is CASSQSMGRGGYTF. The DNA of the CDR3 is TGTGCCAGCAGCCAATCCATGGGGCGAGGTGGCTACACCTTC.